The 9 T cell receptor beta chains below were found in one sample sequenced in a study of blood T cell repertoires in COVID-19. Data came from immunoSEQ multiplex PCR; TCRdb stores just in-frame clones and leaves some out. The profile shows 70,000 or so clones, 85% to 90% of them singletons. Source material: peripheral blood. The receptor source for this set is a man over 45 with acute or convalescent COVID-19.

The chain joins TRBV5-1 to TRBJ2-2; D is possibly TRBD1 (5 bases). Trimming removed 4 bases from V and 0 bases from J, with 19 bases in between. This CDR3 has 18 residues. Per germline, CDR1 SGHRS and CDR2 YFSETQ. In DNA, the CDR3 is TGCGCCAGCAGCCTCCCCCTTAAGACAGTAACGAACACCGGGGAGCTGTTTTTT. It yields the protein CASSLPLKTVTNTGELFF.

This clone was detected only once. This chain uses TRBV6-5 with TRBJ1-1; 7 bases align to TRBD1. This CDR3 contains 14 residues. The V gene's germline CDR1 is MNHEY and CDR2 SVGAGI. V shed 6 bases and J 0 bases; nucleotides not matched to a gene: 4. The CDR3 DNA reads TGTGCCAGCAGCCGGGACAGTTTGAACACTGAAGCTTTCTTT. Translating gives CASSRDSLNTEAFF.

The chain links TRBV11-2 to TRBJ2-2; no clear D. The CDR3 is 15 amino acids. The V and J ends lost 3 bases and 5 bases respectively, with 13 bases between them. Germline V gene data show CDR1 as SGHAT and CDR2 as FQNNGV. The CDR3 protein is CASSFQERKTGELFF. The CDR3 DNA reads TGTGCCAGCAGCTTCCAAGAGCGAAAAACCGGGGAGCTGTTTTTT.

The rearrangement joins TRBV9 to TRBJ1-6; tentatively, D is TRBD1 (5 bases). V dropped 2 bases and J dropped 0 bases, with 9 bases sitting between them. There are 16 residues in the CDR3. Germline values: CDR1 SGDLS, CDR2 YYNGEE. Here the CDR3 reads CASSVGGSSYNSPLHF. The CDR3 nucleotides read TGTGCCAGCAGCGTGGGGGGTAGCTCCTATAATTCACCCCTCCACTTT.

About this clone: The DNA is left out, because the CDR3 cannot be placed on it with certainty; the CDR3 is given as TCRdb lists it. The V and J genes are TRBV6-5 and TRBJ1-2; the listed D gene, TRBD1, was not tested against the DNA. From germline, CDR1 is MNHEY and CDR2 SVGAGI. From its first to its last residue, the CDR3 has 15 amino acids. CDR3 in amino acids: CASSSSGQGPVGYTF.

J is TRBJ2-1 and V is TRBV7-3, with a weak D call TRBD2 (6 bases). This CDR3 contains 14 residues. Germline V gives CDR1 SGHTA, CDR2 FQGTGA. Trimming took 2 bases from V and 7 from J, leaving 12 bases between them. The CDR3 here is CASSLGGLLNEQFF. The CDR3 DNA sequence: TGTGCCAGCAGCTTAGGGGGACTGCTGAATGAGCAGTTCTTC.

The V gene is TRBV12-5, the J gene TRBJ1-6; no definite D call. From germline, CDR1 is LGHNT and CDR2 FRNRAP. The V end lost 5 bases, the J end lost 8 bases, and 25 bases lay between the germline ends. This CDR3 has 18 amino acids. The CDR3 nucleotides are TGTGCTAGTGGTCTCCCTTCCCCCTCGAACGTACGGGATTCACCCCTCCACTTT. It yields the protein CASGLPSPSNVRDSPLHF.

The rearrangement uses TRBV12-3 or TRBV12-4 and TRBJ1-2; TRBD1 matches 7 bases. V lost 5 bases to trimming and J lost 8 bases; unmatched junction nucleotides: 8. The CDR3 sequence is 13 residues long. This CDR3 reads CASSTDRVVGYTF. As DNA, the CDR3 is TGTGCCAGCAGTACCGACAGGGTGGTAGGCTACACCTTC.

This clone was observed a single time. The chain recombines TRBV6-1 with TRBJ1-5, with D possibly TRBD1 on 5 matching bases. The germline V gene has CDR1 MNHNS and CDR2 SASEGT. V was trimmed by 4 bases and J by 2 bases, leaving 15 bases between them. This CDR3 region has 16 residues. The CDR3: CASSVYQGVGNQPQHF. The DNA of the CDR3 is TGTGCCAGCAGTGTATACCAAGGGGTGGGCAATCAGCCCCAGCATTTT.